The T cell receptor beta chain under discussion was sequenced for a study of beta chain features in type 1 diabetes (dated by TCRdb to 2016 to 2019). Regarding the study in general: Patients and healthy donors did not differ in mean age, gender distribution, total cell number or subset yield. The study compared TCRB repertoires of sorted circulating CD4+ T cell subsets between recently diagnosed type 1 diabetes patients and matched healthy donors. Across all samples, fewer than 130 million sorted cells were examined, and cell number per subset correlated strongly with RNA yield. Regulatory and stem cell-like memory subsets were isolated from only 8 patients and roughly eight healthy donors, whereas naive and central memory subsets came from all 30 or so donors.

Trimming takes 6 bases off V and 1 base off J; junction bases not matched to a gene: 5. Via the germline V gene, CDR1 is MGHDK and CDR2 SYGVNS. The CDR3 runs 14 residues from the cysteine to the phenylalanine. The entry retains the CDR3 DNA only, 42 bases that are in frame from base 1. This clone was seen a few times. This clone's antigen is unknown. Nothing much larger sits one base from this clone, and base qualities are not available. The High Capacity cDNA Reverse Transcription Kit was used to reverse transcribe all of the isolated RNA, meaning that expressed TCRB transcripts were what got sequenced. Deep immunoSEQ sequencing was applied to naive, central memory and regulatory T cell samples, giving an average of roughly 3.5 million total reads per sample. Sorted cells were lysed in RLT buffer and RNA was extracted with DNase-treated RNeasy Micro or Mini kits, depending on cell number. To prevent cross-contamination, each cell subset was processed individually, whereas patient and healthy donor samples were processed jointly. The immunoSEQ multiplex PCR was used to amplify TCRB sequences from cDNA, yielding 87-bp fragments that span the CDR3 region. Amplicons were sequenced on the Illumina HiSeq platform. Concerning the study's data processing: PCR bias was corrected computationally using synthetic template baselines, and reads within Hamming distance 2 were collapsed, with unmergeable singletons discarded. Reads were aligned against IMGT to assign V, D and J genes, CDR3 length and insertions or deletions at six rearrangement sites. Within each subset, clonotype counts were normalized to sorted cell number, after which true diversity and Gini coefficients were computed with the tcR R package. The overlap coefficient, calculated on TCRB nucleotide sequences, was used to measure repertoire sharing. Out-of-frame TCRB sequences from naive cells were analyzed to stand in for the pre-selection repertoire. TCRdb took over this immuneACCESS table, retaining in-frame rearrangements with V and J assigned. Such tables are incomplete; in checked studies, under half of the missing clones stem from an unresolved V gene, and the remainder is unexplained. V, J and clone size are taken as reported in that table, and D and trimming were inferred from the DNA itself. This sample gives about 900,000 clones in total; roughly 15% of them show up just once. The biggest ten clones account for 0.023% of the sample.

Each donor gave one peripheral blood draw, averaging around 120 mL, which was collected into heparinised tubes. Using a panel that included CD45RO, CCR7, CD25, CD127, CD95 and CD27, naive, central memory, regulatory and stem cell-like memory CD4+ T cells were sorted on a BD FACSAria II. All sorted populations exceeded 95% purity. PBMCs were isolated immediately by Lymphoprep density gradient centrifugation and stained directly without culture. So that batch effects would be minimized, each experiment stained and sorted samples in pairs, pairing one healthy donor with one patient. Overall results and qualifications from the work: Because the HLA sub-analyses included only small numbers of individuals, any influence of HLA type on TCRB rearrangement was left unresolved. Naive, central memory and regulatory TCRB repertoires appeared more similar among patients than among healthy donors. In all four CD4+ subsets, TCRB CDR3 length was moderately but significantly shorter in type 1 diabetes patients. Because cDNA was sequenced instead of genomic DNA, highly expressing activated cells could be over-represented, though the groups showed no difference in activation or CD3 levels. Shorter templates might be favored by PCR, yet because patient and control samples were amplified and corrected together, any such skew would affect both groups equally. At VDJ recombination sites, type 1 diabetes patients had fewer insertions and more deleted nucleotides, which implies abnormalities in thymic rearrangement.

Sequencing was done on a sample of naive CD4+ T cells from blood. The cell subset or site label of this sample denotes: true naive CD4+ T cells. This TCR was sampled from a woman between 18 and 30 years old in good health. This chain is built from TRBV25-1 and TRBJ1-1; TRBD1 aligns with 7 central bases. The base sequence is TGTGCCAGCAGACCCGGGACAGCGAACACTGAAGCTTTCTTT. Its protein product is CASRPGTANTEAFF.